A selection of T cell receptor beta chains follows, all from one sample in a study of blood T cell repertoires in COVID-19. The protocol was immunoSEQ multiplex PCR, while the TCRdb copy is restricted to in-frame clones and leaves out a portion. Here the sample spans approximately 100,000 clones, 85% being singletons. The sample was peripheral blood. These receptors came from a man aged 80 or over with acute or convalescent COVID-19. CDR3s include the opening cysteine and the closing phenylalanine or tryptophan. A D gene is named only where the DNA matches it firmly. Only some rows state a clone size, as once, few, many or a class for expanded clones.

d_gene	abundance	v_gene	j_gene	len	CDR3aa	CDR3nt
TRBD2	NA	TRBV4-1	TRBJ2-1	16	CASSQTPGLGVTEQFF	TGCGCCAGCAGCCAGACCCCGGGACTAGGAGTCACTGAGCAGTTCTTC
NA	NA	TRBV19	TRBJ2-7	11	CASRSAYEQYF	TGTGCCAGTAGATCAGCCTACGAGCAGTACTTC
TRBD1	NA	TRBV2	TRBJ2-1	13	CASSRDRVDEQFF	TGTGCCAGCAGCAGGGACAGGGTTGATGAGCAGTTCTTC
NA	NA	TRBV19	TRBJ2-1	14	CASTFQGGYNEQFF	TGTGCCAGTACTTTCCAGGGGGGCTACAATGAGCAGTTCTTC
NA	NA	TRBV5-1	TRBJ1-2	12	CASSLGGPGYTF	TGCGCCAGCAGCTTGGGGGGGCCCGGCTACACCTTC
NA	NA	TRBV4-2	TRBJ1-5	16	CASSQESGWGNQPQHF	TGTGCCAGCAGCCAAGAGTCAGGGTGGGGCAATCAGCCCCAGCATTTT
NA	NA	TRBV10-1	TRBJ1-6	13	CASSETSNSPLHF	TGCGCCAGCAGTGAGACAAGTAATTCACCCCTCCACTTT
TRBD1	NA	TRBV24-1	TRBJ2-3	14	CATTPGQGTDTQYF	TGTGCCACCACACCGGGACAGGGCACAGATACGCAGTATTTT
NA	NA	TRBV7-9	TRBJ2-2	13	CASRPQGAGELFF	TGTGCCAGCAGGCCTCAAGGGGCCGGGGAGCTGTTTTTT
TRBD1	NA	TRBV5-5	TRBJ1-5	16	CASSFFRGKGDQPQHF	TGTGCCAGCAGCTTCTTCAGGGGGAAGGGCGATCAGCCCCAGCATTTT
TRBD1	NA	TRBV5-6	TRBJ1-1	13	CASRLQGFSEAFF	TGTGCCAGCAGGCTACAGGGGTTCTCTGAAGCTTTCTTT
TRBD2	NA	TRBV6-5	TRBJ2-1	13	CASFLAGFNEQFF	TGTGCCAGCTTCCTAGCGGGCTTCAATGAGCAGTTCTTC
TRBD1	NA	TRBV6-1	TRBJ2-7	13	CASRGTGGGEQYF	TGTGCCAGCAGGGGGACAGGGGGTGGTGAGCAGTACTTC
NA	NA	TRBV20-1	TRBJ2-5	11	CSARIGETQYF	TGCAGTGCTAGAATCGGAGAGACCCAGTACTTC
NA	NA	TRBV11-2	TRBJ2-2	16	CASSPSAGINTGELFF	TGTGCCAGCAGCCCCTCGGCCGGGATTAACACCGGGGAGCTGTTTTTT
TRBD1	NA	TRBV19	TRBJ2-5	14	CASSATGGFETQYF	TGTGCCAGTAGTGCGACAGGGGGGTTTGAGACCCAGTACTTC
TRBD1	NA	TRBV18	TRBJ2-7	15	CASSPAGTGGYEQYF	TGTGCCAGCTCACCAGCCGGGACAGGGGGCTACGAGCAGTACTTC
TRBD1	NA	TRBV28	TRBJ2-7	16	CASSPMTGTVPYEQYF	TGTGCCAGCAGTCCCATGACCGGGACAGTGCCCTACGAGCAGTACTTC
TRBD2	once	TRBV27	TRBJ2-5	14	CASRPTYREGTQYF	TGTGCCAGCAGGCCGACGTATAGGGAGGGGACCCAGTACTTC
TRBD1	NA	TRBV6-2/TRBV6-3	TRBJ1-2	12	CASSLDRAGYTF	TGTGCCAGCAGTTTGGACAGGGCTGGCTACACCTTC
NA	NA	TRBV7-9	TRBJ1-2	14	CASSFDGALYGYTF	TGTGCCAGCAGCTTTGACGGAGCCCTTTATGGCTACACCTTC
NA	NA	TRBV29-1	TRBJ1-1	11	CNTDRNTEAFF	TGCAACACGGACAGGAACACTGAAGCTTTCTTT
TRBD2	few	TRBV9	TRBJ2-7	15	CASSNSGSFPYEQYF	TGTGCCAGCAGCAATAGCGGGAGCTTTCCTTACGAGCAGTACTTC
NA	NA	TRBV6-1	TRBJ2-5	16	CASSEAAPGFLETQYF	TGTGCCAGCAGTGAAGCTGCTCCAGGTTTTTTAGAGACCCAGTACTTC
NA	NA	TRBV28	TRBJ2-7	14	CASNGQTFSYEQYF	TGTGCCAGCAACGGACAGACCTTTTCCTACGAGCAGTACTTC
TRBD2	NA	TRBV4-3	TRBJ2-7	17	CASSQEGTSGRRGLQYF	TGCGCCAGCAGCCAAGAAGGGACTAGCGGGAGGCGGGGTCTGCAGTACTTC
TRBD1	NA	TRBV6-5	TRBJ1-6	13	CANSDRADSPLHF	TGTGCCAACTCGGACAGGGCAGATTCACCCCTCCACTTT
TRBD1	once	TRBV27	TRBJ2-1	18	CASSLSRGTGDLRDEQFF	TGTGCCAGCAGTTTATCGAGGGGGACAGGGGACCTTAGGGATGAGCAGTTCTTC
TRBD1	few	TRBV19	TRBJ1-6	15	CASSIPTGGNSPLHF	TGTGCCAGTAGTATTCCGACAGGGGGGAATTCACCCCTCCACTTT
NA	NA	TRBV7-2	TRBJ1-4	13	CASSLVQGEKLFF	TGTGCCAGCAGCTTAGTGCAGGGTGAAAAACTGTTTTTT
NA	NA	TRBV27	TRBJ1-1	14	CASSFRGMNTEAFF	TGTGCCAGCAGTTTTAGAGGGATGAACACTGAAGCTTTCTTT
NA	once	TRBV7-8	TRBJ2-1	15	CASSFDGGKYNEQFF	TGTGCCAGCAGCTTTGACGGGGGAAAGTACAATGAGCAGTTCTTC
TRBD2	NA	TRBV5-1	TRBJ2-1	13	CASQTLAGEEQFF	TGCGCCAGTCAGACACTAGCGGGAGAGGAGCAGTTCTTC
NA	NA	TRBV9	TRBJ2-7	15	CASSATGAPLYEQYF	TGTGCCAGCAGCGCCACGGGAGCCCCCCTCTACGAGCAGTACTTC
NA	NA	TRBV30	TRBJ1-1	15	CAWSTLPTGSTEAFF	TGTGCCTGGAGCACTCTCCCTACAGGGTCTACTGAAGCTTTCTTT
NA	NA	TRBV7-8	TRBJ1-3	13	CASRSVAGNTIYF	TGTGCCAGCAGAAGTGTAGCCGGAAACACCATATATTTT
TRBD1	once	TRBV18	TRBJ1-6	14	CASSPTGDNSPLHF	TGTGCCAGCTCACCAACAGGGGATAATTCACCCCTCCACTTT
NA	NA	TRBV4-3	TRBJ2-7	14	CASSQDSRAYEQYF	TGCGCCAGCAGCCAAGATTCACGGGCCTACGAGCAGTACTTC
NA	NA	TRBV7-9	TRBJ1-4	16	CASSSQQTGVSEKLFF	TGTGCCAGCAGCTCCCAGCAGACAGGAGTAAGTGAAAAACTGTTTTTT
NA	NA	TRBV7-8	TRBJ1-2	15	CASSFEQGYNYGYTF	TGTGCCAGCAGTTTCGAGCAGGGATACAACTATGGCTACACCTTC
NA	NA	TRBV15	TRBJ2-1	15	CATSRDWDSRNEQFF	TGTGCCACCAGCAGAGATTGGGACTCGAGAAATGAGCAGTTCTTC
TRBD1	NA	TRBV5-1	TRBJ1-1	16	CASSLGGQGALTEAFF	TGCGCCAGCAGCTTGGGGGGACAGGGGGCGCTTACTGAAGCTTTCTTT
NA	NA	TRBV11-3	TRBJ2-2	15	CASSLYAENTGELFF	TGTGCCAGCAGCTTATACGCGGAAAACACCGGGGAGCTGTTTTTT
TRBD1	NA	TRBV11-2	TRBJ2-3	15	CASSPDRTSTDTQYF	TGTGCCAGCAGCCCGGACAGGACTAGCACAGATACGCAGTATTTT
NA	NA	TRBV29-1	TRBJ2-1	14	CSVLAVSPYNEQFF	TGCAGCGTTTTAGCCGTGTCCCCCTACAATGAGCAGTTCTTC
NA	NA	TRBV27	TRBJ2-7	13	CASSFPPYYEQYF	TGTGCCAGCAGTTTCCCCCCTTACTACGAGCAGTACTTC
NA	once	TRBV11-3	TRBJ2-5	14	CASSPATGSGTQYF	TGTGCCAGCAGCCCGGCGACAGGATCGGGGACCCAGTACTTC
NA	NA	TRBV30	TRBJ1-4	15	CAWRPSGQPNEKLFF	TGTGCCTGGCGCCCGAGCGGACAGCCAAATGAAAAACTGTTTTTT
TRBD1	NA	TRBV11-3	TRBJ2-2	13	CASSRDRFRELFF	TGTGCCAGCAGCCGGGACAGGTTCCGGGAGCTGTTTTTT
TRBD1	NA	TRBV19	TRBJ2-1	12	CASTGTVNEQFF	TGTGCCAGTACGGGGACAGTCAATGAGCAGTTCTTC
NA	NA	TRBV18	TRBJ1-2	14	CASSPGQRDYGYTF	TGTGCCAGCTCACCAGGACAGAGGGACTATGGCTACACCTTC
TRBD1	few	TRBV10-2	TRBJ1-1	14	CASSDPGQGNEAFF	TGCGCCAGCAGTGATCCGGGACAGGGTAATGAAGCTTTCTTT
NA	NA	TRBV5-1	TRBJ1-1	14	CASSLETGRAVAFF	TGCGCCAGCAGCTTGGAGACCGGCAGGGCGGTGGCTTTCTTT
TRBD1	NA	TRBV6-5	TRBJ1-6	13	CASKSGGNSPLHF	TGTGCCTCGAAGTCAGGGGGGAACTCACCCCTCCACTTT
TRBD2	once	TRBV15	TRBJ2-7	15	CATSRALAGGGEQYF	TGTGCCACCAGCAGAGCCCTAGCGGGCGGCGGCGAGCAGTACTTC
NA	NA	TRBV18	TRBJ1-1	12	CASSLVNTEAFF	TGTGCCAGCTCATTAGTGAACACTGAAGCTTTCTTT
NA	NA	TRBV14	TRBJ2-1	16	CASSQNRGRDYNEQFF	TGTGCCAGCAGCCAAAACAGGGGGAGGGATTACAATGAGCAGTTCTTC
NA	NA	TRBV7-9	TRBJ1-5	15	CASSSPGGYNQPQHF	TGTGCCAGCAGCTCTCCGGGGGGCTACAATCAGCCCCAGCATTTT
NA	NA	TRBV19	TRBJ1-2	14	CASRERAPNYGYTF	TGTGCCAGCCGGGAGAGGGCCCCAAACTATGGCTACACCTTC
TRBD1	NA	TRBV11-1	TRBJ2-3	16	CASSLTTGGVTDTQYF	TGTGCCAGCAGCTTAACGACAGGGGGAGTGACAGATACGCAGTATTTT